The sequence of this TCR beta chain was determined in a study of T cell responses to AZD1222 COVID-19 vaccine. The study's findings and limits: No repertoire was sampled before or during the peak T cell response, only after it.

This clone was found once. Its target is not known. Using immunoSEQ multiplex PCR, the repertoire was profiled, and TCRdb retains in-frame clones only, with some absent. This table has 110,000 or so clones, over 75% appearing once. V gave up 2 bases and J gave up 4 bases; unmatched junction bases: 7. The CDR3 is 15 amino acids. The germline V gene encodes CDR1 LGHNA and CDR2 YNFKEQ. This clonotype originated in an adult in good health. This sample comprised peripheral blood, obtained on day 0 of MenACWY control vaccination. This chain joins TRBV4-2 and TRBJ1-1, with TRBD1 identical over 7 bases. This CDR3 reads CASSQQDRAGTEAFF. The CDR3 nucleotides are TGTGCCAGCAGCCAACAAGACAGGGCGGGCACTGAAGCTTTCTTT.